This T cell receptor beta chain was retrieved from a study of cytomegalovirus exposure and HLA in healthy donors. It was with 60 Vbeta and 13 Jbeta primers that the PCR ran. TCRdb keeps only in-frame clones here, not all; method: immunoSEQ multiplex PCR. The sample consists of some 93,000 clones, roughly a tenth of them appearing once. General study results and limits: Presence/absence analyses assumed roughly uniform sequencing depth across donors. Prior analysis indicated that the majority of TCR beta V segments exhibited productivity approximately 87% or approximately 30% of the time.

This clone was detected only a few times. The antigen remains undetermined. The sequenced material came from PBMCs. The receptor comes from a man aged 45-60 years in good health and CMV-seropositive.

In DNA, the CDR3 is TGTGCCAGCAGCTTAGGCCTAGCGGGATACTACGAGCAGTACTTC. Its translation: CASSLGLAGYYEQYF. The rearrangement links TRBV11-1 to TRBJ2-7, with TRBD2 matching 9 bases. The germline V gene has CDR1 SGHAT and CDR2 FQDESV (reference sequence). Trimming at V came to 1 base and at J to 3 bases, leaving 4 bases not matched to a gene. The length of the CDR3 is 15 residues.